This is a list of T cell receptor beta chains from one sample in a study of cytomegalovirus exposure and HLA in healthy donors. Sequencing was performed with immunoSEQ multiplex PCR; in TCRdb, only in-frame clones are kept and a portion is missing. The sample has over 150,000 clones; around 80% are singletons. The sequencing input was PBMCs. Receptor source: a woman aged 60-70 years in good health and CMV-seropositive. The CDR3 runs from the conserved cysteine through the conserved F or W. The D gene is left open where the match is weak. Clone size is shown for a subset of rows, as once, few, many or a class of expanded clone.

size,D,V,length,J,DNA,CDR3
NA,TRBD2,TRBV7-2,14,TRBJ2-7,TGTGCCAGCAGCCCCGGGACTAGCGGGAGCGAGCAGTACTTC,CASSPGTSGSEQYF
NA,NA,TRBV6-5,15,TRBJ1-6,TGTGCCAGCAGTTACTCGAGGTGGGGCAATTCACCCCTCCACTTT,CASSYSRWGNSPLHF
NA,NA,TRBV5-1,15,TRBJ2-7,TGCGCCAGCAGCTCCCCGGGAACCAGGTCCCACGAGCAGTACTTC,CASSSPGTRSHEQYF
NA,NA,TRBV11-3,13,TRBJ2-2,TGTGCCAGCAGTCCCGACTACACCGGGGAGCTGTTTTTT,CASSPDYTGELFF
few,TRBD1,TRBV28,17,TRBJ2-7,TGTGCCAGCAGTTTACCCTCTCAGACAGGGAGCTCCTACGAGCAGTACTTC,CASSLPSQTGSSYEQYF
NA,NA,TRBV11-3,15,TRBJ2-1,TGTGCCAGCAGCTTAGGATCTAGCTCCTACAATGAGCAGTTCTTC,CASSLGSSSYNEQFF
NA,TRBD1,TRBV10-3,13,TRBJ1-1,TGTGCCACTACCGGACAGGGGAACACTGAAGCTTTCTTT,CATTGQGNTEAFF
NA,NA,TRBV19,15,TRBJ1-1,TGTGCCAGTAGTATCAGGGGCGAGAAGTTCACTGAAGCTTTCTTT,CASSIRGEKFTEAFF
NA,NA,TRBV4-1,15,TRBJ2-1,TGCGCCAGCAGCCAAGACAGGGGAGCCTACAATGAGCAGTTCTTC,CASSQDRGAYNEQFF
NA,TRBD1,TRBV5-4,15,TRBJ1-2,TGTGCCAGCCGATACAGCCTAACAGGGGGCTATGGCTACACCTTC,CASRYSLTGGYGYTF
NA,TRBD1,TRBV2,14,TRBJ2-7,TGTGCCAGCAGTGTACAGGGGGCGATTTACGAGCAGTACTTC,CASSVQGAIYEQYF
NA,NA,TRBV7-3,16,TRBJ1-3,TGTGCCAGCAGCTTAGGACTTCCAGACTCTGGAAACACCATATATTTT,CASSLGLPDSGNTIYF
NA,NA,TRBV28,15,TRBJ2-5,TGTGCCAGCAGTACCGTGAGGAGGCAACAAGAGACCCAGTACTTC,CASSTVRRQQETQYF
NA,NA,TRBV28,15,TRBJ1-2,TGTGCCAGCAGCAACCTTGACAGGCCAAACTATGGCTACACCTTC,CASSNLDRPNYGYTF
NA,TRBD2,TRBV2,16,TRBJ2-1,TGTGCCAGCAGTATATCCGGGACTAGCGGGAACAATGAGCAGTTCTTC,CASSISGTSGNNEQFF
NA,TRBD2,TRBV7-3,15,TRBJ2-1,TGTGCCAGCACCCCAGGCGGGACTAGCGCCAATGAGCAGTTCTTC,CASTPGGTSANEQFF
NA,TRBD1,TRBV27,15,TRBJ2-5,TGTGCCAGCAGTCAACGGACAGGGGATGGGGAGACCCAGTACTTC,CASSQRTGDGETQYF
NA,NA,TRBV6-5,15,TRBJ1-3,TGTGCCAGCAGACTCGGGAGTTCGGGAGGAAACACCATATATTTT,CASRLGSSGGNTIYF
NA,TRBD2,TRBV19,15,TRBJ2-3,TGTGCCAGTATCTCAGCGGGAGGGTCGACAGATACGCAGTATTTT,CASISAGGSTDTQYF
NA,NA,TRBV10-3,14,TRBJ1-1,TGTGCCATCAGTGAGGGGCAGGGGAACACTGAAGCTTTCTTT,CAISEGQGNTEAFF
few,TRBD1,TRBV5-6,15,TRBJ1-5,TGTGCCAGCAGCGCCACAGGGGGCTGGAATCAGCCCCAGCATTTT,CASSATGGWNQPQHF
NA,NA,TRBV6-1,12,TRBJ1-2,TGTGCCAGCAGCCGGGGGGACTATGGCTACACCTTC,CASSRGDYGYTF
NA,NA,TRBV11-3,17,TRBJ2-2,TGTGCCAGCAGCCCGACCGGGGGTGCGTTGAACACCGGGGAGCTGTTTTTT,CASSPTGGALNTGELFF
few,NA,TRBV27,12,TRBJ1-2,TGTGCCAGCAGTTATAGGGGAGGAGGCTACACCTTC,CASSYRGGGYTF
NA,TRBD2,TRBV7-8,17,TRBJ2-5,TGTGCCAGCAGGAATGCCAGAAGGCTAGCGGGGGAAGAGACCCAGTACTTC,CASRNARRLAGEETQYF
NA,NA,TRBV30,15,TRBJ1-6,TGTGCCTGGTCCCCTCTCGACAGGCTTAATTCACCCCTCCACTTT,CAWSPLDRLNSPLHF
NA,TRBD2,TRBV9,16,TRBJ2-1,TGTGCCAGCAGCGCCCCTCAGCGGGGGACCTACAATGAGCAGTTCTTC,CASSAPQRGTYNEQFF
NA,NA,TRBV6-1,16,TRBJ2-4,TGTGCCAGCAGTGAAATGCTAGCAGTAGCCAAAAACATTCAGTACTTC,CASSEMLAVAKNIQYF
NA,TRBD2,TRBV6-1,17,TRBJ2-2,TGTGCCAGCAGTGCCCCAGGAGCGGGAGTTATGACCGGGGAGCTGTTTTTT,CASSAPGAGVMTGELFF
NA,TRBD2,TRBV7-3,15,TRBJ2-1,TGTGCCAGCAGTCAAGACATAGCGGGAGGCAATGAGCAGTTCTTC,CASSQDIAGGNEQFF
NA,NA,TRBV29-1,14,TRBJ2-2,TGCAGCGTTGAACCTACAGGGAACACCGGGGAGCTGTTTTTT,CSVEPTGNTGELFF
few,NA,TRBV25-1,15,TRBJ1-5,TGTGCCAGCAGTGAGGGGGGGAAGGGCAATCAGCCCCAGCATTTT,CASSEGGKGNQPQHF
NA,TRBD2,TRBV15,17,TRBJ2-7,TGTGCCACCAGCAGAGATCTGCGACTAGCTAGCTCCTACGAGCAGTACTTC,CATSRDLRLASSYEQYF
NA,NA,TRBV5-1,14,TRBJ2-1,TGCGCCAGCAGCACCGGACAGACCTACAATGAGCAGTTCTTC,CASSTGQTYNEQFF
NA,TRBD1,TRBV19,18,TRBJ2-1,TGTGCCAGCAGTCGCCGGGACAGGTCGTCCATCGCGTTGGATGAGCAGTTCTTC,CASSRRDRSSIALDEQFF
NA,NA,TRBV7-8,13,TRBJ2-7,TGTGCCAGCAGCTTTGGGGGGACCTACGAGCAGTACTTC,CASSFGGTYEQYF
NA,TRBD2,TRBV7-2,16,TRBJ2-1,TGTGCCAGCAGCTTAGCGACGGGGGGACTTTACAATGAGCAGTTCTTC,CASSLATGGLYNEQFF
NA,NA,TRBV4-3,17,TRBJ1-4,TGCGCCAGCAGCCAAGAAAGGAGGACTACCCCATCTGAAAAACTGTTTTTT,CASSQERRTTPSEKLFF
NA,NA,TRBV28,12,TRBJ1-1,TGTGCCAGCCTCGGGGGGGGGACTGAAGCTTTCTTT,CASLGGGTEAFF
once,NA,TRBV28,11,TRBJ1-2,TGTGCCAGCACTACGCTTTATGGCTACACCTTC,CASTTLYGYTF
NA,TRBD1,TRBV30,11,TRBJ1-2,TGTGCCTGGAGTGACAGGGGAGGCTACACCTTC,CAWSDRGGYTF
once,NA,TRBV5-4,12,TRBJ1-2,TGTGCCAGCAGCTTGGAGAGAGCCGGCTACACCTTC,CASSLERAGYTF
NA,NA,TRBV10-3,12,TRBJ2-7,TGTGCCATCAGTTCTAGCTCCTACGAGCAGTACTTC,CAISSSSYEQYF
NA,TRBD2,TRBV5-4,16,TRBJ2-2,TGTGCCAGCAGCCTCCGGACTAGTATGGGGACCGGGGAGCTGTTTTTT,CASSLRTSMGTGELFF
NA,NA,TRBV9,15,TRBJ1-1,TGTGCCAGCAGCCCTCACAGAGCCATGAACACTGAAGCTTTCTTT,CASSPHRAMNTEAFF
NA,TRBD1,TRBV25-1,14,TRBJ2-7,TGTGCCAGCAGTGAAATAGGACAGGGGCGTGAGCAGTACTTC,CASSEIGQGREQYF
NA,NA,TRBV14,15,TRBJ2-5,TGTGCCAGCAGCCAAGACAACCGGGACATAGAGACCCAGTACTTC,CASSQDNRDIETQYF
NA,TRBD2,TRBV9,15,TRBJ2-2,TGTGCCAGCAGCGCGGGACTAGCGGGGCCCGGGGAGCTGTTTTTT,CASSAGLAGPGELFF
once,NA,TRBV18,13,TRBJ2-1,TGTGCCAGCAGTCGGGACTCCTACATTGAGCAGTTCTTC,CASSRDSYIEQFF
NA,NA,TRBV2,15,TRBJ1-4,TGTGCCAGCAGTGAGAGCAGGGGCGGCGGTGAAAAACTGTTTTTT,CASSESRGGGEKLFF
NA,TRBD2,TRBV2,19,TRBJ2-5,TGTGCCAGCAGTGAAGCAGTGGTTGGGAGGGTCACCCCCCAAGGGACCCAGTACTTC,CASSEAVVGRVTPQGTQYF
once,TRBD1,TRBV19,13,TRBJ1-4,TGTGCCAGTACTACATGGACAGGGGATAAACTGTTTTTT,CASTTWTGDKLFF
NA,NA,TRBV30,13,TRBJ1-1,TGTGCCTGGAGTAAACAGGGGAACACTGAAGCTTTCTTT,CAWSKQGNTEAFF
NA,TRBD1,TRBV28,15,TRBJ1-1,TGTGCCAGCAGACCTCGACAGGGTTGGGTCACTGAAGCTTTCTTT,CASRPRQGWVTEAFF
few,NA,TRBV18,17,TRBJ1-3,TGTGCCAGCTCACCATCCCGGACTCCCTTCTCTGGAAACACCATATATTTT,CASSPSRTPFSGNTIYF